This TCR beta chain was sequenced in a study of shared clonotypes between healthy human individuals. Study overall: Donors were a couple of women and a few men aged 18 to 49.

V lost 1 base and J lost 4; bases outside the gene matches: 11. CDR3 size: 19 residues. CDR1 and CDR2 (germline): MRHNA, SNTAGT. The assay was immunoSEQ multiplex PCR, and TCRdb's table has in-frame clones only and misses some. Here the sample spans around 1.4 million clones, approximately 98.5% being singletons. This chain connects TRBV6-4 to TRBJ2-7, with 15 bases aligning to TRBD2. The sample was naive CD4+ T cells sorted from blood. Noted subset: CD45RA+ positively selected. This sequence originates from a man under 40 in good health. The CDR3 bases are TGTGCCAGCAGTGACTGGACTAGCGGGAGGGCCCCCCATAAGTACGAGCAGTACTTC. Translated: CASSDWTSGRAPHKYEQYF.